The entry below gives a single T cell receptor (beta chain) sequence along with its context. Using immunoSEQ multiplex PCR, the repertoire was profiled, and TCRdb retains in-frame clones only, with some absent. There are under 85,000 clones in the sample; 93% occur only once, and less than 0.3% lies in the top ten. This entry comes from a study of technical replicates of blood from a few donors. CDR1 is GTSNPN and CDR2 is SVGIG in the germline V gene (reference sequence). V lost 4 bases to trimming and J lost 7 bases; unmatched junction nucleotides: 3. This CDR3 region has 12 residues. This clonotype was sampled from a human donor in good health. V gene TRBV30 combines with J gene TRBJ1-4; 7 bases line up with TRBD1. The sequenced sample was T cells isolated from PBMCs. CDR3 DNA sequence: TGTGCCTGGAATGCAGGGGGTGAAAAACTGTTTTTT. Residues: CAWNAGGEKLFF.